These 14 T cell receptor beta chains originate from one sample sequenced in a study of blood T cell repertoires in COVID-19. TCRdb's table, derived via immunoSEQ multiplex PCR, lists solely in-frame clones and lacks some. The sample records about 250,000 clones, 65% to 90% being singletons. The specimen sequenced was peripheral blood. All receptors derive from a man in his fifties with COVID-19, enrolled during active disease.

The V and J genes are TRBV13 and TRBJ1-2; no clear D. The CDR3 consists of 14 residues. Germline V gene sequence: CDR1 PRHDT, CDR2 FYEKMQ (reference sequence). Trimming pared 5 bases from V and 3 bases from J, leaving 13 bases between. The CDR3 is CASSLGTSDYGYTF. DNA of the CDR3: TGTGCCAGCAGCCTGGGTACCAGCGACTATGGCTACACCTTC.

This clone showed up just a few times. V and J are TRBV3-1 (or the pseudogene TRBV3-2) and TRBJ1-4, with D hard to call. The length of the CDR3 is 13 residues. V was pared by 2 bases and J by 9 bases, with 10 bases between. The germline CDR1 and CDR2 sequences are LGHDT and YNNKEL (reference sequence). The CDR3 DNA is TGTGCCAGCAGCCAACCACAAACGCAAAAACTGTTTTTT. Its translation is CASSQPQTQKLFF.

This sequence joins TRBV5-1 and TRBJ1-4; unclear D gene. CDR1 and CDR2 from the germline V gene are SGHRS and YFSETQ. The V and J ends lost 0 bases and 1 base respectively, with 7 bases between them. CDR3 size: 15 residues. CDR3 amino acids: CASSLGPGTNEKLFF. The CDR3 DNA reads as TGCGCCAGCAGCTTGGGTCCAGGAACTAATGAAAAACTGTTTTTT.

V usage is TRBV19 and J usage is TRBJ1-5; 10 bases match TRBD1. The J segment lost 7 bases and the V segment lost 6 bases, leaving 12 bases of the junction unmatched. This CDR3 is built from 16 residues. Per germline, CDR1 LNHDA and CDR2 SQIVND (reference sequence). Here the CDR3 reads CASRNLDRGTGQPQHF. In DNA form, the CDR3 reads TGTGCCAGTAGGAACCTGGACAGGGGGACGGGACAGCCCCAGCATTTT.

The CDR3, as DNA: TGCGCCAGCAGTATCGGCGGCAGCTACGAGCAGTACTTC. It codes for CASSIGGSYEQYF. This chain uses TRBV5-1 with TRBJ2-7; D is unclear. CDR3 length: 13 residues. CDR1 is SGHRS and CDR2 is YFSETQ in the germline V gene. With 5 bases removed from V and 3 bases from J, the gap between germline ends came to 12 bases. The whole variable domain, filled in from reference TRBV5-1 and TRBJ2-7, reads KAGVTQTPRYLIKTRGQQVTLSCSPISGHRSVSWYQQTPGQGLQFLFEYFSETQRNKGNFPGRFSGRQFSNSRSEMNVSTLELGDSALYLCASSIGGSYEQYFGPGTRLTVT.

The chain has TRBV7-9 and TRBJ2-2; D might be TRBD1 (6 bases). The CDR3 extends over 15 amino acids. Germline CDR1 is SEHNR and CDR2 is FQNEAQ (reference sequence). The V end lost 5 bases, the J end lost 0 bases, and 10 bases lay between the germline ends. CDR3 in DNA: TGTGCCAGCAGCCAGGGACAAACGAACACCGGGGAGCTGTTTTTT. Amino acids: CASSQGQTNTGELFF.

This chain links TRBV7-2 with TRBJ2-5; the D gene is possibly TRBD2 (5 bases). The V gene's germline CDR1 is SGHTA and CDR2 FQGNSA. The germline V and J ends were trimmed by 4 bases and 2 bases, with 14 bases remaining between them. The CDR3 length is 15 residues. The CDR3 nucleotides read TGTGCCAGCAGCTGGTTGAGAGGCGGGCAAGAGACCCAGTACTTC. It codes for CASSWLRGGQETQYF.

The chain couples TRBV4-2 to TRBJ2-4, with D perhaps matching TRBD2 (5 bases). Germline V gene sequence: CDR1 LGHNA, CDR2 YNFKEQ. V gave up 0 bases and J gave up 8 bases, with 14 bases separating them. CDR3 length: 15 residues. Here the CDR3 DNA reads TGTGCCAGCAGCCAAGATCAGAGGGAATCGTACATTCAGTACTTC. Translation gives CASSQDQRESYIQYF.

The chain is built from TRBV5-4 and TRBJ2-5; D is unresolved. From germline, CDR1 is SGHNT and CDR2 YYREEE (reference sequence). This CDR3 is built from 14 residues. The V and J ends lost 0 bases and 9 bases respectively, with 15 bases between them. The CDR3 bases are TGTGCCAGCAGCTTGGCCTCCACATTGGCGGCCCAGTACTTC. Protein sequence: CASSLASTLAAQYF.

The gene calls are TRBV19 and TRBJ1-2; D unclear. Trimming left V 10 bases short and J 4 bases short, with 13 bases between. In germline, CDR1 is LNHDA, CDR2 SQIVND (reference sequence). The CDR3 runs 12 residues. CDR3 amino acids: CATQTLTYGYTF. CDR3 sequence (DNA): TGTGCCACCCAGACACTTACCTATGGCTACACCTTC. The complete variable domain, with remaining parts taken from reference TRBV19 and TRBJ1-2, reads DGGITQSPKYLFRKEGQNVTLSCEQNLNHDAMYWYRQDPGQGLRLIYYSQIVNDFQKGDIAEGYSVSREKKESFPLTVTSAQKNPTAFYLCATQTLTYGYTFGSGTRLTVV.

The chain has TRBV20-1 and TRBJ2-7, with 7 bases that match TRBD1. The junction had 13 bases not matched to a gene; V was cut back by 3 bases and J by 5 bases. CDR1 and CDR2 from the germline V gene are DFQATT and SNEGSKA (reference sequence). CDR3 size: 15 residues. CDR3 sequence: CSASNSGTVGNEQYF. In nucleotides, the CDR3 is TGCAGTGCTAGTAATTCCGGGACAGTAGGTAACGAGCAGTACTTC.

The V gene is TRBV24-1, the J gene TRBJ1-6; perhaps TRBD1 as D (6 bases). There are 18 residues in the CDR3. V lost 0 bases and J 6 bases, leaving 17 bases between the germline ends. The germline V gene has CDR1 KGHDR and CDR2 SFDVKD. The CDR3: CATSDLAGGGPGNSPLHF. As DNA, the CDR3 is TGTGCCACCAGTGATTTGGCGGGAGGGGGACCTGGTAATTCACCCCTCCACTTT.

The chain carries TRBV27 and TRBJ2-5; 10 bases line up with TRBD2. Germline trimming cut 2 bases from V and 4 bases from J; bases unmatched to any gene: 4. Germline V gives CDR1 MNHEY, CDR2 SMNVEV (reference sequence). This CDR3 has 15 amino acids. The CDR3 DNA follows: TGTGCCAGCAGTTTAAATAGCGGGGGGCGAGAGACCCAGTACTTC. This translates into CASSLNSGGRETQYF.

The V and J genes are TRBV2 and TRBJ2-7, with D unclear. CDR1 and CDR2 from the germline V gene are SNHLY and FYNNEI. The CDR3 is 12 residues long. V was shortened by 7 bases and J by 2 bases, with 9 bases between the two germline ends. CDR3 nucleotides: TGTGCCAGCACTCTAAGCCCCTACGAGCAGTACTTC. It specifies CASTLSPYEQYF.